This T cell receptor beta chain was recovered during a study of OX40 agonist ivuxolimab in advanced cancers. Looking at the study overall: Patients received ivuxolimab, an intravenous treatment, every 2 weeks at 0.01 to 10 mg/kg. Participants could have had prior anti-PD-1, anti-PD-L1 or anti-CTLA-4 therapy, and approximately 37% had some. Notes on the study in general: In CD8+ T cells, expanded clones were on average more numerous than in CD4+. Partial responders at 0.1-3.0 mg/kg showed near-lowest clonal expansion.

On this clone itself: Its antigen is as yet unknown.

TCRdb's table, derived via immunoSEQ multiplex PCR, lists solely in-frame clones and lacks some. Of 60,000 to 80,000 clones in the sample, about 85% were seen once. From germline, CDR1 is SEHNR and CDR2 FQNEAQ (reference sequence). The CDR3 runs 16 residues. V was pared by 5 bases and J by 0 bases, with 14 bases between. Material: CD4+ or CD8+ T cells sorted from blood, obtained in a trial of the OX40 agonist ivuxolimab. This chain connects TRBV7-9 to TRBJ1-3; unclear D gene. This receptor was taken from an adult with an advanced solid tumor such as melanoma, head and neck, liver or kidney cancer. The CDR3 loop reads CASSPQGRISGNTIYF. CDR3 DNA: TGTGCCAGCAGCCCACAAGGACGGATCTCTGGAAACACCATATATTTT.